This TCR beta chain was captured in a study of identical twins. TCRdb re-called the 5' RACE reads with MiXCR, one entry per CDR3 protein. This table holds 500,000 to 550,000 distinct CDR3 sequences, less than 25% found once. This CDR3 spans 16 amino acids. Per the germline V gene, CDR1 is MGHDK and CDR2 is SYGVNS. V dropped 2 bases and J dropped 0 bases, with 11 bases sitting between them. The same data also contributed to another study, on T cells expressing NK-cell markers.

Sequences were obtained from CD4+ T cells sorted from blood. The J gene is TRBJ2-1, the V gene TRBV25-1; D call uncertain. The TCR originated in a woman between 18 and 29 years old in good health. As DNA, the CDR3 is TGTGCCAGCAGTGAAAATCCAGCTAGCTCCTACAATGAGCAGTTCTTC. It specifies CASSENPASSYNEQFF.